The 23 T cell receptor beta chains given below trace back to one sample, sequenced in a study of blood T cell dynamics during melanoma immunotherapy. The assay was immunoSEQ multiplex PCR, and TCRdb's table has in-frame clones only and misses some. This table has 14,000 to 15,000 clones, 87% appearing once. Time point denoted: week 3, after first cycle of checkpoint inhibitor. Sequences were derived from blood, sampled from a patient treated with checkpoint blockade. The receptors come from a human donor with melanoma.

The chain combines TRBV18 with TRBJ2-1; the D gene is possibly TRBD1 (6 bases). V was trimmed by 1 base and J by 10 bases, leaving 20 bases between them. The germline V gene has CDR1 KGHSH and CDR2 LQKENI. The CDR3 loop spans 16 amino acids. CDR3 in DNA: TGTGCCAGCTCACCACGGGCGCCAGGGGTGGGCGTGGAGCAGTTCTTC. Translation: CASSPRAPGVGVEQFF.

The CDR3, as DNA: TGTGCCAGCAGAGTGGCCTCAGGGGATACGCAGTATTTT. Its protein is CASRVASGDTQYF. J is TRBJ2-3 and V is TRBV6-1; tentatively, D is TRBD1 (5 bases). Between the trimmed V and J ends, which lost 6 bases and 6 bases, there was a span of 13 bases. The CDR3 is 13 residues long. Germline assignment: CDR1 MNHNS and CDR2 SASEGT.

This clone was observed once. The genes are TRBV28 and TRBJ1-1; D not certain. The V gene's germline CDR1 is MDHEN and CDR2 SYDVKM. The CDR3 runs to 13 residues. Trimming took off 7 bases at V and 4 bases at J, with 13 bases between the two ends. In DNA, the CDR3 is TGTGCCAGCACCCTCCGATGGGGCACTGAAGCTTTCTTT. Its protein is CASTLRWGTEAFF.

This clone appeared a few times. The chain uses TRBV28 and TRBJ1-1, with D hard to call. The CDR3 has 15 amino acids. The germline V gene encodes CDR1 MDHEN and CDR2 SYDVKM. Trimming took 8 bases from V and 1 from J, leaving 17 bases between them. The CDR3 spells CASHSFRTENTEAFF. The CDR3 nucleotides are TGTGCCAGCCATTCCTTCCGGACGGAGAACACTGAAGCTTTCTTT.

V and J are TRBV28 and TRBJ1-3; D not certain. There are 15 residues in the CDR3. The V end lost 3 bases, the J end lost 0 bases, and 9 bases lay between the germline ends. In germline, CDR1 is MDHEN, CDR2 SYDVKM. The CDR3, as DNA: TGTGCCAGCAGTTTGGCCAGGATCTCTGGAAACACCATATATTTT. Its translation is CASSLARISGNTIYF.

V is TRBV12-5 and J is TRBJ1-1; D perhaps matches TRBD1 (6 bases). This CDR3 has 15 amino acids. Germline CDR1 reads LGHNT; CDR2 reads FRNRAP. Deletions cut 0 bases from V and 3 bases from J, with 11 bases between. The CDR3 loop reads CASGLVAGAHTEAFF. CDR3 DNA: TGTGCTAGTGGTTTGGTAGCAGGGGCCCACACTGAAGCTTTCTTT.

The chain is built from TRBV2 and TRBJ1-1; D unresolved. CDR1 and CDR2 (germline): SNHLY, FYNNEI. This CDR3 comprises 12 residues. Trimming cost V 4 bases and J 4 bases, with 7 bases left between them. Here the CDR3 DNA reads TGTGCCAGCAGTGTGTCGTCCACTGAAGCTTTCTTT. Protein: CASSVSSTEAFF.

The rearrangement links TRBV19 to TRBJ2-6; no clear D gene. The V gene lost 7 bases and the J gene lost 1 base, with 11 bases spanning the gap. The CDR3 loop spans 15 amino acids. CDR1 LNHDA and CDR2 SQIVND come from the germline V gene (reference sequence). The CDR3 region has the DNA TGTGCCAGTACCCCCGGATTTTCTGGGGCCAACGTCCTGACTTTC. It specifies CASTPGFSGANVLTF.

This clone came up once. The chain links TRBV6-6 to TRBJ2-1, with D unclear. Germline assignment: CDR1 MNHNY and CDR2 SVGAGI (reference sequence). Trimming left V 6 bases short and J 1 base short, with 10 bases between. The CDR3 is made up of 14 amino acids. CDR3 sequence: CASSPRGSYNEQFF. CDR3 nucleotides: TGTGCCAGCAGCCCCCGCGGTTCCTACAATGAGCAGTTCTTC.

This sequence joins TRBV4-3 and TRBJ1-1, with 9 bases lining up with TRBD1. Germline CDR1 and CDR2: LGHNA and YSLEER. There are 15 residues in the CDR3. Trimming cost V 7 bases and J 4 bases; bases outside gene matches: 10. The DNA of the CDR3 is TGCGCCAGCACGAACAGGGGGCGAGGTGGCACTGAAGCTTTCTTT. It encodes CASTNRGRGGTEAFF.

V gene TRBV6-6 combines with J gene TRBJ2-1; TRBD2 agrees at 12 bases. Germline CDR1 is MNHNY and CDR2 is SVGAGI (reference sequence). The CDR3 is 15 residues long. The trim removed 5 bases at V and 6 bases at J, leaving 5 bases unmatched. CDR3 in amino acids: CASSPTSGRSNEQFF. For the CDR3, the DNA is TGTGCCAGCAGTCCGACTAGCGGGAGATCCAATGAGCAGTTCTTC.

In DNA, the CDR3 is TGTGCCAGCAGTTACCCCGGAGGAGATAACTATGGCTACACCTTC. This sequence encodes CASSYPGGDNYGYTF. This chain uses TRBV6-6 with TRBJ1-2; D uncertain. CDR3 length: 15 residues. Germline V CDR1 and CDR2: MNHNY, SVGAGI (reference sequence). V was trimmed by 2 bases and J by 1 base, leaving 11 bases between them.

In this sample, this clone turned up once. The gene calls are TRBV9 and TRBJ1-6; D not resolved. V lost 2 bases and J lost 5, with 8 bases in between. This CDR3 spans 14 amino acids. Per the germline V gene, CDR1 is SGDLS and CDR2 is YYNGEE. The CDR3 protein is CASSVDPNNSPLHF. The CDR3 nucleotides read TGTGCCAGCAGCGTGGACCCCAATAATTCACCCCTCCACTTT.

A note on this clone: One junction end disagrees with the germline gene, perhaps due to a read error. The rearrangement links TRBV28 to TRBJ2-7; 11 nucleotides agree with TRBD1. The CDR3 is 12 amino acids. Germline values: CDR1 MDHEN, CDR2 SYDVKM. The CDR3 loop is CASSLGQGVVEF. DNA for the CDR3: TGTGCCAGCAGTCTGGGACAGGGGGTTGTCGAGTTC.

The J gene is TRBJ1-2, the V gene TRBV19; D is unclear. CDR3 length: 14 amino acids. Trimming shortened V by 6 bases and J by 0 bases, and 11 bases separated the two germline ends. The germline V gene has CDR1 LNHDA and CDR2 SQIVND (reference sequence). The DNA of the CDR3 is TGTGCCAGTAGATGGAGGGAGTCTAACTATGGCTACACCTTC. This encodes CASRWRESNYGYTF. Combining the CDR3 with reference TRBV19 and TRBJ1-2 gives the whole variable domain DGGITQSPKYLFRKEGQNVTLSCEQNLNHDAMYWYRQDPGQGLRLIYYSQIVNDFQKGDIAEGYSVSREKKESFPLTVTSAQKNPTAFYLCASRWRESNYGYTFGSGTRLTVV.

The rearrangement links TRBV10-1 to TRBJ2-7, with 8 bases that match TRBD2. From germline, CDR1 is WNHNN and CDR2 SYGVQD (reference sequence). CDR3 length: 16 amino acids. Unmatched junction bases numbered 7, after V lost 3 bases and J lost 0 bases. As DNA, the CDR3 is TGCGCCAGCAGTGAAATTCGGACTAGCTCCTCCTACGAGCAGTACTTC. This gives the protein CASSEIRTSSSYEQYF.

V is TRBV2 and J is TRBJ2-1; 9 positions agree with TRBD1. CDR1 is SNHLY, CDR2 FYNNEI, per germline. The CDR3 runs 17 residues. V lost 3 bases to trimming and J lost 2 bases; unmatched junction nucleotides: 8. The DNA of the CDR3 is TGTGCCAGCAGTGATGGGGGGACAGGGAACCCCTACAATGAGCAGTTCTTC. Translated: CASSDGGTGNPYNEQFF.

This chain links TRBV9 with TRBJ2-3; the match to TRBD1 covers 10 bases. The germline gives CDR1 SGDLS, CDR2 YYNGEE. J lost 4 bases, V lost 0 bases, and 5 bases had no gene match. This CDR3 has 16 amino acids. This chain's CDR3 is CASSVETGGRADTQYF. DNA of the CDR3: TGTGCCAGCAGCGTAGAGACAGGGGGCAGAGCAGATACGCAGTATTTT.

CDR3 coding DNA: TGTGCCAGTAGTGTAGGGGGTGGGGTAGATGAGCAGTTCTTC. It yields the protein CASSVGGGVDEQFF. The rearrangement links TRBV19 to TRBJ2-1, with D maybe TRBD1 (6 bases). Germline V gives CDR1 LNHDA, CDR2 SQIVND (reference sequence). The length of the CDR3 is 14 residues. Between the trimmed V and J ends, which lost 5 bases and 8 bases, there was a span of 16 bases.

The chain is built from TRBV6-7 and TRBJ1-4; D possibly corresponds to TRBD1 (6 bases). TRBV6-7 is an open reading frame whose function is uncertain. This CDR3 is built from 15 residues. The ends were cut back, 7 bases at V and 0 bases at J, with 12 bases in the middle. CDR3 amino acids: CASIGTNSTNEKLFF. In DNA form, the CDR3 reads TGTGCCAGCATAGGGACAAACTCAACTAATGAAAAACTGTTTTTT.

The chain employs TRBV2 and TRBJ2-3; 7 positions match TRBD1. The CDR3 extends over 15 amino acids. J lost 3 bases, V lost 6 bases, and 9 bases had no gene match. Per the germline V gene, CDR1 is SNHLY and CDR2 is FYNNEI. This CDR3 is CASRQYRGLTDTQYF. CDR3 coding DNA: TGTGCCAGCAGGCAATACAGGGGTTTGACAGATACGCAGTATTTT.

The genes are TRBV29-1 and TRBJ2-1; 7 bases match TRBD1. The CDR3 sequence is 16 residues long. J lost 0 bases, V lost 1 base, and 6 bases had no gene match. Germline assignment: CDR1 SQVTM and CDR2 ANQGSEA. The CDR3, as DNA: TGCAGCGTTGAAGTGGGACAGCAGGGCTCCTACAATGAGCAGTTCTTC. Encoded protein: CSVEVGQQGSYNEQFF.

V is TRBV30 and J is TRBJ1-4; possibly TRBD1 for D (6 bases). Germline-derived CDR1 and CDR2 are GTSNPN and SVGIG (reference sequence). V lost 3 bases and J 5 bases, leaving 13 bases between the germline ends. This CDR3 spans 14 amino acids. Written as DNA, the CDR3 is TGTGCCTGGAGAGTGGGGGGCGCAAATGAAAAACTGTTTTTT. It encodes CAWRVGGANEKLFF.